This TCR beta chain was sequenced for a study of T cells after yellow fever vaccination. Whole-study findings and limits: It was a small share of clonotypes that appeared in both CD4 and CD8 compartments.

This CDR3 region has 15 residues. V trimming: 4 bases; J trimming: 4 bases; junction bases outside the gene matches: 8. Germline V gene data show CDR1 as MNHNS and CDR2 as SASEGT. Using its own MiXCR run on the 5' RACE reads, TCRdb lists one record per CDR3 protein. The sample has about 75,000 distinct CDR3 sequences, approximately 7.3% seen once. This clonotype was counted ten times or more. Antigen: not known. This TCR was recovered from a man aged 18 to 29 who received the YFV17D yellow fever vaccine. The input for sequencing was CD8+ T cells sorted from PBMCs, taken roughly 10 days after the first yellow fever vaccination. The chain uses TRBV6-1 and TRBJ1-1; 8 bases align to TRBD1. CDR3 bases: TGTGCCAGCAGTGCCTCCGGGACAGGCCCCACTGAAGCTTTCTTT. This codes for CASSASGTGPTEAFF.